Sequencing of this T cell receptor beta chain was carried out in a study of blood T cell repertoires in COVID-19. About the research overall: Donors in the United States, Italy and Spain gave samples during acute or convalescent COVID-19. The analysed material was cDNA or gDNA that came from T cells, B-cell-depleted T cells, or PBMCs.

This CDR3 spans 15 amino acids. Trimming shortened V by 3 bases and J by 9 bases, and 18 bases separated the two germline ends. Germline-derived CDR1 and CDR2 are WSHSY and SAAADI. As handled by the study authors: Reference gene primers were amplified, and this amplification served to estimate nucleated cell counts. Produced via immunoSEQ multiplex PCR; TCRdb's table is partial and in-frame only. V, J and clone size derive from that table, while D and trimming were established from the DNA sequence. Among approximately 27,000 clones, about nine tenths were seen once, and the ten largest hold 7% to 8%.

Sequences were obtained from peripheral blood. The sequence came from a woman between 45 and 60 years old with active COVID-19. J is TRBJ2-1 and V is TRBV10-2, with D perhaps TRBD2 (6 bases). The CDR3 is CASSDRLAQGSEQFF. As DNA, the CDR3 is TGCGCCAGCAGTGATCGGCTAGCGCAGGGTAGTGAGCAGTTCTTC.